This entry concerns a single T cell receptor beta chain. The data stem from a study of beta chain features in type 1 diabetes. The entirety of the isolated RNA underwent reverse transcription, so expressed TCRB transcripts were sequenced. For naive, central memory and regulatory T cell samples, reads averaged around 3.8 million. Produced via immunoSEQ multiplex PCR; TCRdb's table is partial and in-frame only. Counted here are 900,000 or so clones, 15% to 20% occurring once; the ten biggest clones make up around 0.02%. The CDR3 length is 14 residues. V lost 3 bases and J lost 2; bases outside the gene matches: 5. Germline V CDR1 and CDR2: SGHNT, YYREEE (reference sequence).

This receptor was obtained from a woman in her late teens or twenties in good health. Material: naive CD4+ T cells from blood. This chain uses TRBV5-4 with TRBJ2-7, with 7 nucleotides matching TRBD2. CDR3: CASSSSGNTYEQYF. As DNA, the CDR3 is TGTGCCAGCAGCTCGAGCGGGAATACCTACGAGCAGTACTTC.